The sequence of this T cell receptor (beta chain) was determined in a study of regulatory T cells in long-lasting Graves disease. Investigators prepared the TCR beta libraries by applying iRepertoire HTBI primers and Arm-PCR of CDR3 regions. Each CDR3 protein is one row after TCRdb ran MiXCR on the multiplex PCR reads. This sample has roughly 450,000 distinct CDR3 sequences, with less than 25% found just once. Time point indicated: persistent/refractory GD, antithyroid drugs over 5 years with positive TRAb. RNA extracted from PBMCs served as the sequencing template. The specimen comprised peripheral blood mononuclear cells (PBMCs), sampled when the disease was refractory, from a patient treated with antithyroid drugs. This TCR derives from a female donor with Graves disease.

CDR3 region: CASSRDRAKGYTF. Written as DNA, the CDR3 is TGTGCCAGCAGTCGGGACAGGGCGAAGGGCTACACCTTC. The chain employs TRBV27 and TRBJ1-2, with 9 bases identical to TRBD1. The V and J ends lost 5 bases and 8 bases, in that order; junction bases with no gene match: 6. Germline loops: CDR1 MNHEY, CDR2 SMNVEV (reference sequence). CDR3 size: 13 residues.